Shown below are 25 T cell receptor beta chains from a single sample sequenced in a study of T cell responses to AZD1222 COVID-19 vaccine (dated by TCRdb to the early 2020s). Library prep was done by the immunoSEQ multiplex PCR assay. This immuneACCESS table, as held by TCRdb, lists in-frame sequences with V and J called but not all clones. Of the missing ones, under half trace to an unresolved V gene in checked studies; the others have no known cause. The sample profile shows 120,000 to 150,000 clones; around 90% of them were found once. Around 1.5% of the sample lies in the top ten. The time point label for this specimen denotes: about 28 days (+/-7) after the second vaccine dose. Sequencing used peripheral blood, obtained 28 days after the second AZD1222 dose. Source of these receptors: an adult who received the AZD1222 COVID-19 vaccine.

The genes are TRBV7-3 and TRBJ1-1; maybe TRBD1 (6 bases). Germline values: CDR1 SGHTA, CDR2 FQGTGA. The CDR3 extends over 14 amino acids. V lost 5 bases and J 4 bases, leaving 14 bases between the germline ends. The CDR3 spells CASSPGGRTTEAFF. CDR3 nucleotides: TGTGCCAGCAGCCCCGGGGGGCGGACCACTGAAGCTTTCTTT.

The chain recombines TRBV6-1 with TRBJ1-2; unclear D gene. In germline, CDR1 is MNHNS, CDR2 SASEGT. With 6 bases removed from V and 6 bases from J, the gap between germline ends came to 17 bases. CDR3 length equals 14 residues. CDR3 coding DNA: TGTGCCAGCAGATGGGCCCAAAATGAGGATGGCTACACCTTC. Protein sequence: CASRWAQNEDGYTF.

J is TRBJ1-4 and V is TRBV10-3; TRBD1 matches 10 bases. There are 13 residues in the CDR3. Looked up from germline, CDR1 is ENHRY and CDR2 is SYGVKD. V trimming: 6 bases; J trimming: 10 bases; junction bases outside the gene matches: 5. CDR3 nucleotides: TGTGCCATCAGCCGGGACAGGGGTGCAAAACTGTTTTTT. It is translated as CAISRDRGAKLFF.

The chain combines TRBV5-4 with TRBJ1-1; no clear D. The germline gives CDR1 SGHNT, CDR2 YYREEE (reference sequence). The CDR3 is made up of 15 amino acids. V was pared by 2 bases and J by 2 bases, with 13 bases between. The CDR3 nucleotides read TGTGCCAGCAGCTTCGGGTCAGTCCTTAACACTGAAGCTTTCTTT. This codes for CASSFGSVLNTEAFF.

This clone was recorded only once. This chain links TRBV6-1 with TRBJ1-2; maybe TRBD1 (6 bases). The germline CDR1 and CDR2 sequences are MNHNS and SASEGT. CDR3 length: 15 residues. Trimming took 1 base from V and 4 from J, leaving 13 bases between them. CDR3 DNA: TGTGCCAGCAGTGAAGACCCAGACAGGTCCTATGGCTACACCTTC. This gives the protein CASSEDPDRSYGYTF.

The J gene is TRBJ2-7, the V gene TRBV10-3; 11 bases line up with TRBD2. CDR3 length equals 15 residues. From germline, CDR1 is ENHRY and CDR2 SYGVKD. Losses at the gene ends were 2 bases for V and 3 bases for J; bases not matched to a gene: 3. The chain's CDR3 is CAISEGLAGGYEQYF. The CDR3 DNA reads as TGTGCCATCAGTGAGGGACTAGCGGGCGGCTACGAGCAGTACTTC.

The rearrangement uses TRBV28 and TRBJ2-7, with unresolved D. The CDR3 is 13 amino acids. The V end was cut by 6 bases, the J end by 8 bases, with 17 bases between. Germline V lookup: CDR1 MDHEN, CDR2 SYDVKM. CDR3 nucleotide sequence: TGTGCCAGCAGACTCCCCGGCGCAGACCAGCAGTACTTC. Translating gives CASRLPGADQQYF.

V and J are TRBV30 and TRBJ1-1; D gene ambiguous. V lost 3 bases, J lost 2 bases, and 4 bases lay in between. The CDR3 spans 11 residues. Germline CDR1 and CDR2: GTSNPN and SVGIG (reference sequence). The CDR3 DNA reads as TGTGCCTGGAGGAGAAACACTGAAGCTTTCTTT. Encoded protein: CAWRRNTEAFF.

CDR3 region: CASSTGWMGDVNEQFF. The CDR3 DNA sequence: TGTGCCAGCAGCACAGGGTGGATGGGTGACGTCAATGAGCAGTTCTTC. The rearrangement links TRBV7-9 to TRBJ2-1, with TRBD1 as a possible D gene (6 bases). V lost 5 bases to trimming and J lost 6 bases, with 20 bases between them. The CDR3 extends over 16 amino acids. Germline V lookup: CDR1 SEHNR, CDR2 FQNEAQ (reference sequence).

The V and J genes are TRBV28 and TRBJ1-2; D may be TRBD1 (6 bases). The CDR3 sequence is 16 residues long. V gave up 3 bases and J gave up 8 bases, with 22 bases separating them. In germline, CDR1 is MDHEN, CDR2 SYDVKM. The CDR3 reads CASSFPGQPSFGGYTF. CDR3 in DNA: TGTGCCAGCAGTTTCCCTGGACAGCCCAGTTTCGGGGGCTACACCTTC.

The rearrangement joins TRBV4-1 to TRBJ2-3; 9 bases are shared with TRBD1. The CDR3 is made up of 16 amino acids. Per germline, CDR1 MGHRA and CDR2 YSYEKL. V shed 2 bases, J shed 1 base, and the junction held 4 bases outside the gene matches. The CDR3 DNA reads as TGCGCCAGCAGCCAATCCCGGGACAGGGGCACAGATACGCAGTATTTT. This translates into CASSQSRDRGTDTQYF.

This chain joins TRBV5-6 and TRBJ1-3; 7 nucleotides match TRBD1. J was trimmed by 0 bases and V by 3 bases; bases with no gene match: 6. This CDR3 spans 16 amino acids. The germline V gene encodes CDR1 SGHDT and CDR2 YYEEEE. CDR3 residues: CASSSQDRLSGNTIYF. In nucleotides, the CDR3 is TGTGCCAGCAGCTCACAGGACAGGCTCTCTGGAAACACCATATATTTT.

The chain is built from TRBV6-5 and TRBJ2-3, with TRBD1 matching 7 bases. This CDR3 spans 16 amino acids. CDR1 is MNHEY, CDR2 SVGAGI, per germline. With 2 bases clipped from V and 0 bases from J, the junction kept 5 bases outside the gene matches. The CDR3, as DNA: TGTGCCAGCAGTTACCTCAGGGGGACCAGCACAGATACGCAGTATTTT. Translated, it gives CASSYLRGTSTDTQYF.

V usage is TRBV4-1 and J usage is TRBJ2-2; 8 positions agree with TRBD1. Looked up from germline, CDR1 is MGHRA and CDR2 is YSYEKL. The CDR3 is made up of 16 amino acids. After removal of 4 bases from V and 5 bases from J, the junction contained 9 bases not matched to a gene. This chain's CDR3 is CASSPPTGGRTGELFF. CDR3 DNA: TGCGCCAGCAGCCCACCCACAGGGGGACGGACCGGGGAGCTGTTTTTT.

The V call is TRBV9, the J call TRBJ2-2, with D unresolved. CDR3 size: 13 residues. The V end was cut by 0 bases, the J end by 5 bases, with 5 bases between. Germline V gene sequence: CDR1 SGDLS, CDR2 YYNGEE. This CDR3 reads CASSVVPTGELFF. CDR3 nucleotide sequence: TGTGCCAGCAGCGTAGTCCCTACCGGGGAGCTGTTTTTT.

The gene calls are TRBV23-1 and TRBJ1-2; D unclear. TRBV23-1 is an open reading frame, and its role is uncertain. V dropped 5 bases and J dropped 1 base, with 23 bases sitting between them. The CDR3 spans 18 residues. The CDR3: CASSEDRSLTEVNYGYTF. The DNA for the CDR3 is TGCGCCAGCAGTGAGGATCGTTCTCTCACAGAAGTTAACTATGGCTACACCTTC.

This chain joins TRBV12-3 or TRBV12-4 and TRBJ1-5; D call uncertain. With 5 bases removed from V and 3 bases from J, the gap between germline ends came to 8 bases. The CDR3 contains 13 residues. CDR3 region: CASSQDHNQPQHF. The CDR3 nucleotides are TGTGCCAGCAGTCAGGACCACAATCAGCCCCAGCATTTT.

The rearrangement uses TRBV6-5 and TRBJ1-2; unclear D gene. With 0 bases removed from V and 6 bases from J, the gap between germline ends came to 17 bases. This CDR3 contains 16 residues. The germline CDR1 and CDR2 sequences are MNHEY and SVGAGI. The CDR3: CASSYSRSPTGHGYTF. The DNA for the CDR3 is TGTGCCAGCAGTTACTCGAGGTCCCCGACCGGTCATGGCTACACCTTC.

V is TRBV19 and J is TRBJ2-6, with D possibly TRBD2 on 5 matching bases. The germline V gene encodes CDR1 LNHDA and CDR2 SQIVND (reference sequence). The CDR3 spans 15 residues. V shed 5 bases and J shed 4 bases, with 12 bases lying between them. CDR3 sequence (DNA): TGTGCCAGTAGTCCAGAGGAGGTGGGGGCCAACGTCCTGACTTTC. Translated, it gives CASSPEEVGANVLTF.

The CDR3 loop is CASSWGQGSQPQHF. The CDR3 DNA sequence: TGTGCCAGCAGCTGGGGACAGGGCAGTCAGCCCCAGCATTTT. This chain links TRBV5-6 with TRBJ1-5, with TRBD1 identical over 9 bases. V lost 3 bases and J lost 6; bases outside the gene matches: 4. The germline V gene encodes CDR1 SGHDT and CDR2 YYEEEE. CDR3 size: 14 residues.

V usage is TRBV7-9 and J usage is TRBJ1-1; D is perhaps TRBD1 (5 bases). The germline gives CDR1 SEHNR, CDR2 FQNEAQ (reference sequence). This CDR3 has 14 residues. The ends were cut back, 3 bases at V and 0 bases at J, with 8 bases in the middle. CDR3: CASSFSGVNTEAFF. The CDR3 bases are TGTGCCAGCAGCTTCTCGGGGGTGAACACTGAAGCTTTCTTT.

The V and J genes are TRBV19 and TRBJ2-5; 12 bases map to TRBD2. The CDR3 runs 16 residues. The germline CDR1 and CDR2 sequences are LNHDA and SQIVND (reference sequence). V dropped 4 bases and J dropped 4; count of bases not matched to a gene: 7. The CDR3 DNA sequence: TGTGCCAGTAGTACCGCTAGCGGGAGGGCCCGAGAGACCCAGTACTTC. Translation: CASSTASGRARETQYF.

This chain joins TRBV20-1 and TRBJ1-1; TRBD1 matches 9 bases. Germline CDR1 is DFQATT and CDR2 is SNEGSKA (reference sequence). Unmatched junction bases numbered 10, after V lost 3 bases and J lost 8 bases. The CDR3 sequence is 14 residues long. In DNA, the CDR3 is TGCAGTGCTAGTCCGCGACAGGGGGTGCGCGAAGCTTTCTTT. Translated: CSASPRQGVREAFF.

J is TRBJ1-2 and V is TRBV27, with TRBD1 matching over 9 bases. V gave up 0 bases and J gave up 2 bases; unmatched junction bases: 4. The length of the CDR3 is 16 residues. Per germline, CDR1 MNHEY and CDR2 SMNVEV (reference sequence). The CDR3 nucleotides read TGTGCCAGCAGTTTATCGTGGGACAGGGAAAACTATGGCTACACCTTC. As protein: CASSLSWDRENYGYTF.

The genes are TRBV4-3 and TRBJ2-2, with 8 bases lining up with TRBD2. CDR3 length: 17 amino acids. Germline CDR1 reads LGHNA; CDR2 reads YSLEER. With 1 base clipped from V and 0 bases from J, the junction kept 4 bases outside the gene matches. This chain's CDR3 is CASSQGSGSANTGELFF. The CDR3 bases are TGCGCCAGCAGCCAAGGAAGCGGGAGCGCGAACACCGGGGAGCTGTTTTTT.